This T cell receptor (beta chain) is from a study of T-cell reconstitution after alpha-beta-depleted transplantation in children. Germline CDR1 reads MNHEY; CDR2 reads SMNVEV (reference sequence). The junction had 9 bases not matched to a gene; V was cut back by 2 bases and J by 6 bases. The length of the CDR3 is 16 residues. Unique molecular identifiers were incorporated during preparation of the TCRbeta library. One entry per CDR3 protein results from TCRdb running MiXCR on the PCR reads. Of a few hundred thousand distinct CDR3 sequences in the sample, 15% to 20% are singletons; the top ten hold 2.5% to 3.5%. This clonotype was detected only once.

Here the sequenced sample was PBMCs from the stem cell graft donor, taken from the stem cell graft. The chain has TRBV27 and TRBJ2-1, with TRBD2 matching 8 bases. The clonotype was recovered from a human donor who donated a stem cell graft to a child with acute lymphoblastic leukemia. In DNA form, the CDR3 reads TGTGCCAGCAGTTTACTAGCTAGCGGGCTTAGCAATGAGCAGTTCTTC. Protein: CASSLLASGLSNEQFF.